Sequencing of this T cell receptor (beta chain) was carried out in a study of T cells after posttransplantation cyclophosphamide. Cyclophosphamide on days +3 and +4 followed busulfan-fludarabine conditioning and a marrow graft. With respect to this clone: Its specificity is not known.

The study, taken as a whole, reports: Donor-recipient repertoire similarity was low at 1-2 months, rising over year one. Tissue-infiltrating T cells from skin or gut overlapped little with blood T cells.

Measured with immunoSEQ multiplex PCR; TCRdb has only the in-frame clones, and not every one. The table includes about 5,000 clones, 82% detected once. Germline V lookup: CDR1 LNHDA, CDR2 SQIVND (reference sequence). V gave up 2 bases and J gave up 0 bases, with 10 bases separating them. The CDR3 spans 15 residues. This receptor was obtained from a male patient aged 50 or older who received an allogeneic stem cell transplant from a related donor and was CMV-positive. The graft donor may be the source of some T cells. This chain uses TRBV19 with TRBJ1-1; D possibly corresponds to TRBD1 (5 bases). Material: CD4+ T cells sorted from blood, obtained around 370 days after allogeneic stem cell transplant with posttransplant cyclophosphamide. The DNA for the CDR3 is TGTGCCAGTAGTATACCAGGGCTCATGAACACTGAAGCTTTCTTT. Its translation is CASSIPGLMNTEAFF.